A selection of T cell receptor beta chains follows, all from one sample in a study of long-term antiretroviral therapy in people with HIV. Profiling relied on immunoSEQ multiplex PCR, and the TCRdb table lists in-frame clones only, not all of them. This table has over 15,000 clones, about 81% appearing once. This material consisted of unsorted PBMCs, taken 0.3 years after starting antiretroviral therapy. Receptors were obtained from a man younger than 30 with HIV. Each CDR3 is given with its conserved first and last residue. The D gene is left open where the match is weak. Clone size appears in some rows only: once, few, many, or a class for an expanded clone.

size: -
D: TRBD2
V: TRBV16
J: TRBJ2-1
CDR3: CASSQGGASNPYNEQFF
DNA: TGTGCCAGCAGCCAGGGAGGGGCCTCCAACCCCTACAATGAGCAGTTCTTC

size: -
D: -
V: TRBV6-1
J: TRBJ1-5
CDR3: CASTLSRAGYQPQHF
DNA: TGTGCCAGCACCTTATCGAGGGCAGGGTATCAGCCCCAGCATTTT

size: -
D: -
V: TRBV28
J: TRBJ1-2
CDR3: CASSFRRAGGYTF
DNA: TGTGCCAGCAGTTTCCGACGCGCTGGAGGCTACACCTTC

size: -
D: TRBD1
V: TRBV14
J: TRBJ2-2
CDR3: CASSLQGAGELFF
DNA: TGTGCCAGCAGCCTACAGGGGGCCGGGGAGCTGTTTTTT

size: -
D: -
V: TRBV21-1
J: TRBJ1-4
CDR3: CASSIGGRKEKLFF
DNA: TGTGCCAGCAGCATCGGGGGGCGGAAAGAAAAACTGTTTTTT

size: -
D: -
V: TRBV19
J: TRBJ2-7
CDR3: CASSSPQSSYEQYF
DNA: TGTGCCAGTAGCAGCCCGCAGTCTTCCTACGAGCAGTACTTC

size: -
D: -
V: TRBV4-1
J: TRBJ1-3
CDR3: CASSLLTGDYSGNTIYF
DNA: TGCGCCAGCAGCCTTCTGACAGGAGACTACTCTGGAAACACCATATATTTT

size: -
D: -
V: TRBV5-1
J: TRBJ1-1
CDR3: CASQGGSGLGEAFF
DNA: TGCGCCAGCCAGGGCGGGTCCGGGTTGGGTGAAGCTTTCTTT

size: -
D: -
V: TRBV19
J: TRBJ1-2
CDR3: CASSIEALGSSHYGYTF
DNA: TGTGCCAGTAGTATAGAAGCCCTGGGCAGTTCGCACTATGGCTACACCTTC

size: -
D: TRBD2
V: TRBV10-3
J: TRBJ2-1
CDR3: CAISEFLAGGKNEQFF
DNA: TGTGCCATCAGTGAGTTTCTAGCGGGGGGTAAGAATGAGCAGTTCTTC

size: -
D: TRBD2
V: TRBV5-4
J: TRBJ2-3
CDR3: CASSKRTSGDTDTQYF
DNA: TGTGCCAGCAGCAAAAGGACTAGCGGGGACACAGATACGCAGTATTTT

size: few
D: -
V: TRBV28
J: TRBJ1-4
CDR3: CASSLLGARSLSEKLFF
DNA: TGTGCCAGCAGTCTCCTGGGAGCTCGGAGTTTGAGTGAAAAACTGTTTTTT

size: -
D: -
V: TRBV9
J: TRBJ2-2
CDR3: CASSAMVGTGELFF
DNA: TGTGCCAGCAGCGCAATGGTTGGCACCGGGGAGCTGTTTTTT

size: -
D: TRBD2
V: TRBV15
J: TRBJ2-3
CDR3: CATSRGGGGVLDTQYF
DNA: TGTGCCACCAGCAGAGGAGGTGGGGGGGTCTTAGATACGCAGTATTTT

size: -
D: -
V: TRBV6-1
J: TRBJ1-1
CDR3: CASSEAGMNTEAFF
DNA: TGTGCCAGCAGTGAGGCAGGAATGAACACTGAAGCTTTCTTT

size: -
D: -
V: TRBV7-8
J: TRBJ1-2
CDR3: CASSLKSGPYGYTF
DNA: TGTGCCAGCAGCTTAAAGTCAGGGCCCTATGGCTACACCTTC

size: -
D: TRBD1
V: TRBV7-9
J: TRBJ1-2
CDR3: CASSLVTGEDYGYTF
DNA: TGTGCCAGCAGCTTAGTGACAGGGGAGGACTATGGCTACACCTTC

size: -
D: -
V: TRBV10-3
J: TRBJ2-2
CDR3: CAMGEANTGELFF
DNA: TGTGCCATGGGGGAAGCGAACACCGGGGAGCTGTTTTTT

size: once
D: -
V: TRBV15
J: TRBJ1-1
CDR3: CATSRELNTEAFF
DNA: TGTGCCACCAGCAGAGAGCTGAACACTGAAGCTTTCTTT

size: -
D: -
V: TRBV6-1
J: TRBJ1-4
CDR3: CASSEGVGTNEKLFF
DNA: TGTGCCAGCAGTGAAGGGGTTGGAACTAATGAAAAACTGTTTTTT

size: once
D: -
V: TRBV5-4
J: TRBJ2-1
CDR3: CASSLERAGLHEQFF
DNA: TGTGCCAGCAGCTTGGAGAGAGCCGGTCTTCATGAGCAGTTCTTC

size: -
D: -
V: TRBV6-6
J: TRBJ2-7
CDR3: CASSYSTYRGAGEQYF
DNA: TGTGCCAGCAGTTACTCGACGTATAGGGGAGCCGGCGAGCAGTACTTC

size: -
D: -
V: TRBV9
J: TRBJ1-1
CDR3: CASSPWGVEAFF
DNA: TGTGCCAGCAGCCCCTGGGGGGTTGAAGCTTTCTTT

size: once
D: -
V: TRBV6-4
J: TRBJ2-6
CDR3: CASSDRAGSGANVLTF
DNA: TGTGCCAGCAGTGACCGGGCCGGCTCTGGGGCCAACGTCCTGACTTTC

size: -
D: -
V: TRBV7-8
J: TRBJ1-2
CDR3: CASSSGILGRYGYTF
DNA: TGTGCCAGCAGCTCCGGGATACTGGGACGCTATGGCTACACCTTC

size: -
D: -
V: TRBV2
J: TRBJ2-1
CDR3: CASRPSGTPEQFF
DNA: TGTGCCAGCAGGCCATCCGGGACACCTGAGCAGTTCTTC

size: once
D: -
V: TRBV4-1
J: TRBJ2-6
CDR3: CASSQRPGPTGGANVLTF
DNA: TGCGCCAGCAGCCAAAGACCGGGTCCGACGGGGGGGGCCAACGTCCTGACTTTC

size: -
D: -
V: TRBV18
J: TRBJ1-1
CDR3: CASSPRQMNTEAFF
DNA: TGTGCCAGCTCACCGAGGCAGATGAACACTGAAGCTTTCTTT

size: -
D: TRBD1
V: TRBV28
J: TRBJ1-5
CDR3: CASRSTGTIQPQHF
DNA: TGTGCCAGCAGGTCGACAGGGACTATACAGCCCCAGCATTTT

size: -
D: TRBD2
V: TRBV28
J: TRBJ2-3
CDR3: CASSLRRLAGPTDTQYF
DNA: TGTGCCAGCAGTTTACGCCGACTAGCGGGGCCCACAGATACGCAGTATTTT

size: once
D: -
V: TRBV5-1
J: TRBJ2-3
CDR3: CASRTGTATDTQYF
DNA: TGCGCCAGCAGAACAGGAACCGCCACAGATACGCAGTATTTT

size: few
D: TRBD2
V: TRBV7-9
J: TRBJ2-2
CDR3: CASSRRLAGATGELFF
DNA: TGTGCCAGCAGCCGCCGACTAGCGGGTGCCACCGGGGAGCTGTTTTTT

size: few
D: -
V: TRBV6-1
J: TRBJ1-2
CDR3: CANRFDYGYTF
DNA: TGTGCCAATAGATTTGACTATGGCTACACCTTC

size: -
D: -
V: TRBV19
J: TRBJ1-1
CDR3: CASSMPGRNEAFF
DNA: TGTGCCAGTAGTATGCCAGGTAGGAATGAAGCTTTCTTT

size: few
D: -
V: TRBV14
J: TRBJ1-2
CDR3: CASSQYGQGRGYTF
DNA: TGTGCCAGCAGCCAGTATGGCCAGGGCCGGGGCTACACCTTC

size: -
D: -
V: TRBV1
J: TRBJ2-3
CDR3: CTSSQDPNDQGFLTDTQYF
DNA: TGCACCAGCAGCCAAGACCCCAACGACCAGGGGTTTCTCACAGATACGCAGTATTTT

size: -
D: -
V: TRBV2
J: TRBJ1-1
CDR3: CASSEHNGYTEAFF
DNA: TGTGCCAGCAGTGAGCACAATGGTTACACTGAAGCTTTCTTT

size: -
D: TRBD2
V: TRBV5-6
J: TRBJ2-5
CDR3: CASSEGLADQETQYF
DNA: TGTGCCAGCAGCGAAGGACTAGCGGACCAAGAGACCCAGTACTTC

size: -
D: -
V: TRBV18
J: TRBJ1-2
CDR3: CASSRSRGEGSYTF
DNA: TGTGCCAGCTCACGCTCCCGAGGGGAAGGAAGCTACACCTTC

size: -
D: -
V: TRBV30
J: TRBJ1-5
CDR3: CAWSVQETGYQPQHF
DNA: TGTGCCTGGAGTGTACAGGAGACAGGATATCAGCCCCAGCATTTT

size: -
D: TRBD1
V: TRBV28
J: TRBJ2-7
CDR3: CASNTPYRGLGEQYF
DNA: TGTGCCAGCAACACCCCCTACAGGGGTTTAGGCGAGCAGTACTTC

size: -
D: -
V: TRBV11-2
J: TRBJ1-3
CDR3: CASSSGSGNTIYF
DNA: TGTGCCAGCAGCTCAGGGTCTGGAAACACCATATATTTT

size: -
D: TRBD1
V: TRBV18
J: TRBJ2-3
CDR3: CASSGTDPSTDTQYF
DNA: TGTGCCAGCTCCGGGACAGATCCTAGCACAGATACGCAGTATTTT

size: few
D: -
V: TRBV28
J: TRBJ1-2
CDR3: CASSPGLGYTF
DNA: TGTGCCAGCAGTCCAGGGTTGGGCTACACCTTC

size: -
D: TRBD1
V: TRBV2
J: TRBJ2-5
CDR3: CASSPTGGQTQYF
DNA: TGTGCCAGCAGTCCGACAGGGGGCCAGACCCAGTACTTC

size: -
D: -
V: TRBV5-6
J: TRBJ2-3
CDR3: CASSPRDNLRTDTQYF
DNA: TGTGCCAGCAGCCCGAGGGACAACCTCCGCACAGATACGCAGTATTTT

size: -
D: -
V: TRBV2
J: TRBJ2-3
CDR3: CASSGLGTDTQYF
DNA: TGTGCCAGCAGCGGTCTAGGCACAGATACGCAGTATTTT

size: once
D: -
V: TRBV2
J: TRBJ2-5
CDR3: CASSEFAGMSGWGTQYF
DNA: TGTGCCAGCAGTGAATTCGCGGGGATGTCAGGGTGGGGGACCCAGTACTTC

size: once
D: TRBD1
V: TRBV7-6
J: TRBJ1-1
CDR3: CASSSATGGWSTEAFF
DNA: TGTGCCAGCAGCTCCGCGACAGGGGGCTGGAGCACTGAAGCTTTCTTT

size: -
D: TRBD2
V: TRBV15
J: TRBJ2-3
CDR3: CATSTGTSDTDTQYF
DNA: TGTGCCACCAGCACCGGGACTAGCGACACAGATACGCAGTATTTT

size: -
D: -
V: TRBV6-5
J: TRBJ2-5
CDR3: CASSYAGGRETQYF
DNA: TGTGCCAGCAGTTATGCAGGGGGGAGAGAGACCCAGTACTTC

size: -
D: -
V: TRBV5-8
J: TRBJ1-1
CDR3: CASSLEWGAGGAFF
DNA: TGTGCCAGCAGCTTGGAGTGGGGGGCGGGTGGTGCTTTCTTT

size: -
D: TRBD1
V: TRBV30
J: TRBJ1-6
CDR3: CAWSDDRGNSPLHF
DNA: TGTGCCTGGAGTGACGACAGGGGGAATTCACCCCTCCACTTT

size: -
D: -
V: TRBV11-3
J: TRBJ2-1
CDR3: CASSWRGGSSYNEQFF
DNA: TGTGCCAGCAGCTGGCGCGGGGGCAGCTCCTACAATGAGCAGTTCTTC

size: -
D: -
V: TRBV12-5
J: TRBJ1-1
CDR3: CASGLHAGRGTEAFF
DNA: TGTGCTAGTGGTTTGCATGCGGGGCGAGGCACTGAAGCTTTCTTT

size: -
D: TRBD2
V: TRBV12-5
J: TRBJ2-5
CDR3: CASGLGPGLGVFRAETQYF
DNA: TGTGCTAGTGGTTTGGGACCGGGACTAGGAGTATTTCGGGCAGAGACCCAGTACTTC

size: -
D: -
V: TRBV16
J: TRBJ1-2
CDR3: CASSQRTDYGYTF
DNA: TGTGCCAGCAGCCAACGGACAGACTATGGCTACACCTTC

size: -
D: TRBD2
V: TRBV7-3
J: TRBJ2-5
CDR3: CASSVSSGGAPETQYF
DNA: TGTGCCAGCAGCGTCTCTAGCGGGGGGGCCCCGGAGACCCAGTACTTC

size: -
D: -
V: TRBV29-1
J: TRBJ1-1
CDR3: CSVEPSGNTEAFF
DNA: TGCAGCGTTGAACCCTCGGGTAACACTGAAGCTTTCTTT

size: -
D: -
V: TRBV6-1
J: TRBJ2-1
CDR3: CASSEAYARLLNEQFF
DNA: TGTGCCAGCAGTGAGGCCTACGCGCGGCTGCTCAATGAGCAGTTCTTC